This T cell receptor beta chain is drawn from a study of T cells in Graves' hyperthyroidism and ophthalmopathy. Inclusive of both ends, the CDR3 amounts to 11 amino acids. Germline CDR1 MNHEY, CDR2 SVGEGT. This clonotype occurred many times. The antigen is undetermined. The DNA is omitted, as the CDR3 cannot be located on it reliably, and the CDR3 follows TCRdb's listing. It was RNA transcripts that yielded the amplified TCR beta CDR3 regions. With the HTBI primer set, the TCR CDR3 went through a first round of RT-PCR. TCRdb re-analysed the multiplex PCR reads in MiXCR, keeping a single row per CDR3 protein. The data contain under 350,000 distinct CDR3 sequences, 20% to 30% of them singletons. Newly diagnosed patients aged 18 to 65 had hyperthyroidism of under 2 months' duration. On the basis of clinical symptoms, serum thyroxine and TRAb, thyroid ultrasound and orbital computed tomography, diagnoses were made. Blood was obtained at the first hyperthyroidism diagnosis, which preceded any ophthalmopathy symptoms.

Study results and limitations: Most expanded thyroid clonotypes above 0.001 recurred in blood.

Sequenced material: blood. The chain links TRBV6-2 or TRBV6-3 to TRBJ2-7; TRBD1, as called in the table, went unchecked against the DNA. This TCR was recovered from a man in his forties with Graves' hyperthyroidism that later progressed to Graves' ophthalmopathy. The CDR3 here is CASSFGQGSYF.